Listed below are T cell receptor beta chains from one sample, sequenced in a study of blood T cell repertoires in COVID-19. Data came from immunoSEQ multiplex PCR; TCRdb stores just in-frame clones and leaves some out. Of nearly 350,000 clones listed, about 86% are singletons. The sequencing sample was made of peripheral blood. These receptors originate from a man aged 30-40 years with active or convalescent COVID-19. The CDR3 runs from the conserved cysteine through the conserved F or W. D genes are given only for firm matches. The listing skips clone size in some rows; elsewhere it reads once, few, many or a size class.

>NA|TRBV7-9|TRBJ1-2|NA
TGTGCCAGCAGCCCCCCGGGCGGGGCAAGGCACACCTTC
CASSPPGGARHTF
>NA|TRBV7-2|TRBJ2-1|TRBD1
TGTGCCAGCAACAGGGGACAGGGGGTGAACAATGAGCAGTTCTTC
CASNRGQGVNNEQFF
>NA|TRBV1|TRBJ2-7|NA
TGCACCAGCAGCCACCGGACTAGCGGAACCTACGAGCAGTACTTC
CTSSHRTSGTYEQYF
>NA|TRBV24-1|TRBJ2-3|TRBD2
TGTGCCACCAGTGACCCCTCCAGCGGGGGGCGGGTAGATACGCAGTATTTT
CATSDPSSGGRVDTQYF
>NA|TRBV7-9|TRBJ2-3|TRBD2
TGTGCCAGCAGCCTCGCCCGGGATAGCGGGAAGTTGTTGGATACGCAGTATTTT
CASSLARDSGKLLDTQYF
>NA|TRBV7-3|TRBJ1-2|TRBD1
TGTGCCAGCAGCTCCGCAGGGGGAATCGGAGGCTACACCTTC
CASSSAGGIGGYTF
>NA|TRBV7-6|TRBJ2-7|NA
TGTGCCAGCAGCCCCCAGACAGGTACTTACGAGCAGTACTTC
CASSPQTGTYEQYF
>NA|TRBV7-2|TRBJ2-1|NA
TGTGCCAGCAGGATCCAGCCCCTCCTCCGCCAGGATGAGCAGTTCTTC
CASRIQPLLRQDEQFF
>once|TRBV28|TRBJ2-1|NA
TGTGCCAGCAGTTCAATACAGGGTTCGGGATCCTACAATGAGCAGTTCTTC
CASSSIQGSGSYNEQFF
>NA|TRBV6-2/TRBV6-3|TRBJ2-3|TRBD1
TGTGCCAGCGGTTCCTTCCCCGGGACAGGAGTCACAGATACGCAGTATTTT
CASGSFPGTGVTDTQYF
>NA|TRBV20-1|TRBJ1-1|NA
TGCAGTGCTAGTGTACAGGGGAACACTGAAGCTTTCTTT
CSASVQGNTEAFF
>NA|TRBV6-2/TRBV6-3|TRBJ1-5|NA
TGTGCCAGCAGTTACTTGGGGGGGGATCAGCCCCAGCATTTT
CASSYLGGDQPQHF
>NA|TRBV5-1|TRBJ1-4|NA
TGCGCCAGCAGCGAGGACAGTTTAGAAAAACTGTTTTTT
CASSEDSLEKLFF
>NA|TRBV5-5|TRBJ2-7|NA
TGTGCCAGCACGTCGTCCGGTGGGAGTCGGTACGAGCAGTACTTC
CASTSSGGSRYEQYF
>NA|TRBV30|TRBJ2-5|TRBD2
TGTGCCTGGAGTGTACAGGGGACTAGCGGGCTTTGGGTTGAGACCCAGTACTTC
CAWSVQGTSGLWVETQYF
>once|TRBV9|TRBJ2-7|TRBD1
TGTGCCAGCAGCGTAGGGGCAGGGGGCTCCTACGAGCAGTACTTC
CASSVGAGGSYEQYF
>once|TRBV5-4|TRBJ2-1|TRBD1
TGTGCCAGCAGCCCAGGACAGGGCTCCTACAATGAGCAGTTCTTC
CASSPGQGSYNEQFF
>NA|TRBV18|TRBJ2-1|NA
TGTGCCAGCTCACCGGGCGGGATAGGCAATGAGCAGTTCTTC
CASSPGGIGNEQFF
>once|TRBV6-5|TRBJ1-2|NA
TGTGCCAGCAGGACTACACAGGGCTATGGCTACACCTTC
CASRTTQGYGYTF
>few|TRBV14|TRBJ1-3|TRBD1
TGTGCCAGCAGCCAAATTCGGACAGGGGGCTTCAGCTCTGGAAACACCATATATTTT
CASSQIRTGGFSSGNTIYF
>NA|TRBV6-2/TRBV6-3|TRBJ1-5|TRBD1
TGTGCCAGCAGTTTCAGAGGACAGGGGGTTCAGCCCCAGCATTTT
CASSFRGQGVQPQHF
>once|TRBV24-1|TRBJ2-1|NA
TGTGCCACCAGTGATCCCAGGGGGGACCGAGCTAGCTATGAGCAGTTCTTC
CATSDPRGDRASYEQFF
>many|TRBV19|TRBJ1-2|TRBD1
TGTGCCAGTAGCCCTCTGACTGGACAGGGGGCGGATAACTATGGCTACACCTTC
CASSPLTGQGADNYGYTF
>NA|TRBV4-3|TRBJ1-2|TRBD1
TGCGCCAGCAGCCAAGCGCTTCCGGGACAGGGTTTAGGCTACACCTTC
CASSQALPGQGLGYTF
>NA|TRBV10-3|TRBJ2-5|TRBD2
TGTGCCATCAGTGAGTCGGGTAGCGGGAGACAAGAGACCCAGTACTTC
CAISESGSGRQETQYF